This TCR beta chain was sequenced in a study of technical replicates of blood from a few donors. The assay was immunoSEQ multiplex PCR, and TCRdb's table has in-frame clones only and misses some. The sample yields under 70,000 clones, 85% to 90% seen once. The source of this sequence is a human donor in good health. Some clones in this sample may be carry-over from other donors' samples. Sequenced material: PBMCs.

The CDR3 DNA sequence: TGCGCCAGCAGTCAATCGCCTAAGCCTTCCGGGGAGCTGTTTTTT. Its protein product is CASSQSPKPSGELFF. V and J are TRBV23-1 and TRBJ2-2; D is undetermined. TRBV23-1 is an open reading frame whose function is uncertain. The CDR3 covers 15 residues. Trimming took off 0 bases at V and 6 bases at J, with 11 bases between the two ends.